Listed here are 7 T cell receptor beta chains from one sample, sequenced in a study of T cell responses to AZD1222 COVID-19 vaccine. Assay used: immunoSEQ multiplex PCR; TCRdb lists only in-frame clones, some missing. The table shows approximately 80,000 clones, with about nine tenths occurring only once. The starting material was peripheral blood, obtained 28 days after the second AZD1222 dose. The receptor source for this set is an adult who received the AZD1222 COVID-19 vaccine.

A single count supports this clone. The V gene is TRBV7-8, the J gene TRBJ1-5; 9 bases map to TRBD1. Germline V lookup: CDR1 SGHVS, CDR2 FQNEAQ. V was clipped by 0 bases and J by 7 bases; unmatched bases: 4. CDR3 size: 15 residues. This CDR3 is CASSLAGQGGQPQHF. The CDR3 DNA follows: TGTGCCAGCAGCTTAGCGGGACAGGGCGGACAGCCCCAGCATTTT.

The CDR3: CASRGTGLGYNEQFF. DNA for the CDR3: TGTGCCAGCAGAGGAACAGGGCTGGGCTACAATGAGCAGTTCTTC. V is TRBV6-5 and J is TRBJ2-1; the D gene is possibly TRBD1 (6 bases). The CDR3 is 15 amino acids. Deletions cut 6 bases from V and 3 bases from J, with 15 bases between. From germline, CDR1 is MNHEY and CDR2 SVGAGI.

The chain joins TRBV5-4 to TRBJ1-2, with 11 bases identical to TRBD1. Trimming removed 4 bases from V and 4 bases from J; junction bases left unmatched: 3. Germline V gene sequence: CDR1 SGHNT, CDR2 YYREEE (reference sequence). The CDR3 is made up of 14 amino acids. In nucleotides, the CDR3 is TGTGCCAGCAGCCTGGGACAGGGGGGCTATGGCTACACCTTC. Translation gives CASSLGQGGYGYTF. The variable domain in full, with the rest retrieved from reference TRBV5-4 and TRBJ1-2, is ETGVTQSPTHLIKTRGQQVTLRCSSQSGHNTVSWYQQALGQGPQFIFQYYREEENGRGNFPPRFSGLQFPNYSSELNVNALELDDSALYLCASSLGQGGYGYTFGSGTRLTVV.

The V call is TRBV7-8, the J call TRBJ1-2, with TRBD1 matching 10 bases. From germline, CDR1 is SGHVS and CDR2 FQNEAQ. V lost 4 bases to trimming and J lost 7 bases; unmatched junction nucleotides: 9. CDR3 length: 15 residues. The CDR3 region has the DNA TGTGCCAGCAGCTCCCAGGGGACAGGGGCCAGTGGCTACACCTTC. Amino acid sequence: CASSSQGTGASGYTF.

The chain combines TRBV11-3 with TRBJ2-1; D ambiguous. Between the trimmed V and J ends, which lost 1 base and 7 bases, there was a span of 8 bases. CDR3 length: 13 residues. Germline loops: CDR1 SGHNT, CDR2 YENEEA. The CDR3 sequence is CASSLVSPNEQFF. The CDR3, as DNA: TGTGCCAGCAGCTTAGTATCTCCAAATGAGCAGTTCTTC.

The chain combines TRBV7-2 with TRBJ2-3, with a weak D call TRBD2 (5 bases). V shed 2 bases and J shed 2 bases, with 8 bases lying between them. Per the germline V gene, CDR1 is SGHTA and CDR2 is FQGNSA. The CDR3 runs to 14 residues. The CDR3 loop is CASSLLRDTDTQYF. In nucleotides, the CDR3 is TGTGCCAGCAGCTTACTCCGGGACACAGATACGCAGTATTTT.

The chain uses TRBV11-3 and TRBJ2-4; 9 positions agree with TRBD1. In germline, CDR1 is SGHNT, CDR2 YENEEA. The V segment lost 5 bases and the J segment 3 bases; nucleotides outside the gene matches: 2. The CDR3 spans 14 residues. The CDR3 DNA reads as TGTGCCAGCAGCAAGACAGGGGGCAAAAACATTCAGTACTTC. It translates to CASSKTGGKNIQYF. The whole variable domain, remainder taken from reference TRBV11-3 and TRBJ2-4, is EAGVVQSPRYKIIEKKQPVAFWCNPISGHNTLYWYLQNLGQGPELLIRYENEEAVDDSQLPKDRFSAERLKGVDSTLKIQPAELGDSAVYLCASSKTGGKNIQYFGAGTRLSVL.